This TCR beta chain stems from a study of blood T cell repertoires in COVID-19. The V gene lost 2 bases and the J gene lost 5 bases, with 13 bases spanning the gap. The CDR3 is 14 amino acids. CDR1 is SGHNT, CDR2 YYREEE, per germline (reference sequence). This clone was picked up one time. Sequencing was performed with immunoSEQ multiplex PCR; in TCRdb, only in-frame clones are kept and a portion is missing. Here the sample spans under 250,000 clones, over 70% being singletons. The specimen sequenced was PBMCs or T cells enriched from blood (not recorded which). This sequence joins TRBV5-4 and TRBJ2-5; TRBD2 might be the D (7 bases). This sequence originates from a woman in her thirties or forties who had been exposed to COVID-19. The CDR3 spells CASSLGGGLETQYF. The CDR3 DNA reads TGTGCCAGCAGCTTAGGGGGGGGCCTGGAGACCCAGTACTTC.